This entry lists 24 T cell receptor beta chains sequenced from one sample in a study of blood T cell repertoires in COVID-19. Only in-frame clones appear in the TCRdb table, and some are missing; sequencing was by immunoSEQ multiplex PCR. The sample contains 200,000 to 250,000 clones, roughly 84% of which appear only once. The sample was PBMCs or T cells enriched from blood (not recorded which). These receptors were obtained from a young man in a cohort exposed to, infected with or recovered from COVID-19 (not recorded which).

Written as DNA, the CDR3 is TGTGCCAGCAGCCAAGAGATGGCGGGAAACTACGAGCAGTACTTC. Its protein product is CASSQEMAGNYEQYF. The chain joins TRBV4-2 to TRBJ2-7; possible D gene TRBD2, 6 bases. V was trimmed by 0 bases and J by 3 bases, leaving 12 bases between them. CDR3 size: 15 residues. Per germline, CDR1 LGHNA and CDR2 YNFKEQ.

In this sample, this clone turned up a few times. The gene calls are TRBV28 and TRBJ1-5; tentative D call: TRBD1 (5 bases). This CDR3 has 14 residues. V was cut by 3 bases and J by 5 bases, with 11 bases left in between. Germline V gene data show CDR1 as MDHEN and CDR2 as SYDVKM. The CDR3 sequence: CASSFGQGHQPQHF. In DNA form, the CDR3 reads TGTGCCAGCAGTTTCGGGCAGGGCCATCAGCCCCAGCATTTT.

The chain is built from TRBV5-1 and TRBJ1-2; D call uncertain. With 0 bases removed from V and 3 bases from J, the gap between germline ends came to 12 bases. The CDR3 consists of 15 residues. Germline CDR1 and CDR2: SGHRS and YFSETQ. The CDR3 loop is CASSLGEGNHYGYTF. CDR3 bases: TGCGCCAGCAGCTTGGGGGAGGGAAATCACTATGGCTACACCTTC.

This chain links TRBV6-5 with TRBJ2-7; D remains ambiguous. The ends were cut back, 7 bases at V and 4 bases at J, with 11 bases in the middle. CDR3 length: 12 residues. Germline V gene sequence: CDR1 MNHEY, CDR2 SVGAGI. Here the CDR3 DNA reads TGTGCCAGCAAAATGACGGGTTACGAGCAGTACTTC. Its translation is CASKMTGYEQYF.

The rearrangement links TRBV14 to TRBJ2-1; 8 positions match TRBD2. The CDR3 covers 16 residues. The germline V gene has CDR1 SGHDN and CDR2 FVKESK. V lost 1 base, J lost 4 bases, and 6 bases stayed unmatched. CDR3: CASSQAYSGKYNEQFF. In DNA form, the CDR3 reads TGTGCCAGCAGCCAAGCTTATAGCGGGAAGTACAATGAGCAGTTCTTC.

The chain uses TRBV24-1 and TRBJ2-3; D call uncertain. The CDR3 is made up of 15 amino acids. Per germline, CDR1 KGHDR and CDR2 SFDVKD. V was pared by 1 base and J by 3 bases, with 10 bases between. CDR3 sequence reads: CATSDFNSKTDTQYF. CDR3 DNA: TGTGCCACCAGTGATTTCAACAGCAAAACAGATACGCAGTATTTT.

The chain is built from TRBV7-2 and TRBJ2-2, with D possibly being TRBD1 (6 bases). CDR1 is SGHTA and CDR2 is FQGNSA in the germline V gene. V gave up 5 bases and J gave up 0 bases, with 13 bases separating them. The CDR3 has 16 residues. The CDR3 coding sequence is TGTGCCAGCAGCCCTGTCAGGGGATCGAACACCGGGGAGCTGTTTTTT. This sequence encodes CASSPVRGSNTGELFF. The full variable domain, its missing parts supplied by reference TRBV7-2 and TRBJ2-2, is GAGVSQSPSNKVTEKGKDVELRCDPISGHTALYWYRQSLGQGLEFLIYFQGNSAPDKSGLPSDRFSAERTGGSVSTLTIQRTQQEDSAVYLCASSPVRGSNTGELFFGEGSRLTVL.

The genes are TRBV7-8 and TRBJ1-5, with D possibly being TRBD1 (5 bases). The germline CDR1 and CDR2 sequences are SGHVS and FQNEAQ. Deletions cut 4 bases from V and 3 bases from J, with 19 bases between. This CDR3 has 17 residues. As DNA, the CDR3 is TGTGCCAGCAGCTCTAAGACAGCCCCATTTTCCAATCAGCCCCAGCATTTT. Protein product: CASSSKTAPFSNQPQHF.

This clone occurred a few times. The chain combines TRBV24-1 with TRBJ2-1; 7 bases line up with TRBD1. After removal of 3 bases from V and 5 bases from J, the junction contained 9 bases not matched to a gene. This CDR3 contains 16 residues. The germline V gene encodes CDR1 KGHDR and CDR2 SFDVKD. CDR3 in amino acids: CATSDVDRSVNNEQFF. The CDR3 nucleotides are TGTGCCACCAGTGATGTGGACAGGAGCGTTAACAATGAGCAGTTCTTC.

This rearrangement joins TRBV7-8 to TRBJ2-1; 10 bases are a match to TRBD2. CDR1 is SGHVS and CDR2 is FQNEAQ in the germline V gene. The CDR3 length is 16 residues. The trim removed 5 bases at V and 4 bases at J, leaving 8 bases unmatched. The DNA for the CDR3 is TGTGCCAGCAGCCTCCTAGGGACTAGCGTTTACAATGAGCAGTTCTTC. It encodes CASSLLGTSVYNEQFF.

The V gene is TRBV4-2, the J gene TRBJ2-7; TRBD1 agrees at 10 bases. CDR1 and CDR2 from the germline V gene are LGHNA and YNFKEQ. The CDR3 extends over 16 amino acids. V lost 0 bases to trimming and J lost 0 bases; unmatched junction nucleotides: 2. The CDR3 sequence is CASSQDDRGPSYEQYF. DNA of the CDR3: TGTGCCAGCAGCCAAGACGACAGGGGGCCCTCCTACGAGCAGTACTTC.

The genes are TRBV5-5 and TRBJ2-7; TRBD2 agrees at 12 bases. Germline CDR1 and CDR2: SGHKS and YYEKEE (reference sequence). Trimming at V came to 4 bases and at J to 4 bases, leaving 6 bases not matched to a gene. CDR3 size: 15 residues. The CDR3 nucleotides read TGTGCCAGCAGCGAATACCTAGCGGGAGGGTACGAGCAGTACTTC. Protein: CASSEYLAGGYEQYF.

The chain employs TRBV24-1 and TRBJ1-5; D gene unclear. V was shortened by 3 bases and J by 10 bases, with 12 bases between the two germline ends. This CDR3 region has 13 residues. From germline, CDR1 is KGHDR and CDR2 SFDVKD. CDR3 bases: TGTGCCACCAGTGATGGAGGCGAGCTCCCCCAGCATTTT. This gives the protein CATSDGGELPQHF.

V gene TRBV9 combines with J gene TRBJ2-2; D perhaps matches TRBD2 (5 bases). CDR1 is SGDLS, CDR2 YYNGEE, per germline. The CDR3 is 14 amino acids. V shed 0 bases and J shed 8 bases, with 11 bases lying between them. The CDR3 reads CASSVATSGGELFF. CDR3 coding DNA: TGTGCCAGCAGCGTAGCTACATCGGGAGGGGAGCTGTTTTTT. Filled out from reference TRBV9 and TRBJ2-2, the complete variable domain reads DSGVTQTPKHLITATGQRVTLRCSPRSGDLSVYWYQQSLDQGLQFLIQYYNGEERAKGNILERFSAQQFPDLHSELNLSSLELGDSALYFCASSVATSGGELFFGEGSRLTVL.

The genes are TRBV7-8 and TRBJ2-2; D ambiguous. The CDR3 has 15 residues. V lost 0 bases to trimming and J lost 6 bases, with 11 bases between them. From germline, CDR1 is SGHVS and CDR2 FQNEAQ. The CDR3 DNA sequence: TGTGCCAGCAGCTTAGCAGATACCCGGGCCGGGGAGCTGTTTTTT. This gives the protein CASSLADTRAGELFF.

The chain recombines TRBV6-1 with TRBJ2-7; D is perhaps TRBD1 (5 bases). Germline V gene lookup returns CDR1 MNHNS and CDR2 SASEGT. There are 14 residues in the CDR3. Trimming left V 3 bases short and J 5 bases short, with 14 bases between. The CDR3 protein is CASSDRAQGDEQYF. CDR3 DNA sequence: TGTGCCAGCAGTGACCGGGCTCAAGGGGACGAGCAGTACTTC.

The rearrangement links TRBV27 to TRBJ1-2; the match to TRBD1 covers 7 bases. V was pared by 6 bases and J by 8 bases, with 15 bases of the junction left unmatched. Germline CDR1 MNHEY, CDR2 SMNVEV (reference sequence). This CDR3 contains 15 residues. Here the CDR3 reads CASSQDRASGGGYTF. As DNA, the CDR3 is TGTGCCAGCAGCCAAGACAGGGCCTCAGGCGGGGGCTACACCTTC.

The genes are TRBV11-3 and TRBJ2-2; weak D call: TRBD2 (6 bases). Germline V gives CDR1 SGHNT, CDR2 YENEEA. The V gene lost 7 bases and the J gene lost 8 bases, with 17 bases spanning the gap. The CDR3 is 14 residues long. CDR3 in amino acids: CASKVSAGGGELFF. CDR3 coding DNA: TGTGCCAGCAAAGTCTCAGCGGGTGGGGGGGAGCTGTTTTTT.

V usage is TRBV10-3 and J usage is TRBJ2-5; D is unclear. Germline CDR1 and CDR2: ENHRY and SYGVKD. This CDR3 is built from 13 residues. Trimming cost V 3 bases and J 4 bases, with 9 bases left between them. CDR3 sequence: CAISDGLRETQYF. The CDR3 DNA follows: TGTGCCATCAGTGATGGCTTACGAGAGACCCAGTACTTC.

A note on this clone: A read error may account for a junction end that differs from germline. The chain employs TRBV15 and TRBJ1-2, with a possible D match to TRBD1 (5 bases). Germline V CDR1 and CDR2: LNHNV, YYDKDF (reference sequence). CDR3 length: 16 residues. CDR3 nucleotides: TGTGCCACCAGCAGAGATCCCTTGGGGGGGAACTATGGCTGCACCTTC. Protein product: CATSRDPLGGNYGCTF.

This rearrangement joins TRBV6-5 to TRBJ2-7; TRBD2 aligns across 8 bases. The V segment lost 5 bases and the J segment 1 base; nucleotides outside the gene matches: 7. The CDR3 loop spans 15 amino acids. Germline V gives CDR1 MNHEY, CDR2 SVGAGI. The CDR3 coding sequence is TGTGCCAGCAGTCCCAGCGGGAGCAGTTCCTACGAGCAGTACTTC. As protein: CASSPSGSSSYEQYF.

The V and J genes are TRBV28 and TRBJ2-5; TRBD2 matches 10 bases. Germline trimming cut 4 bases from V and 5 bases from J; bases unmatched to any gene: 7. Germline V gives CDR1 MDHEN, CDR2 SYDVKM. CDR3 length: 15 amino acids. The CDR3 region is CASSSYSGRTETQYF. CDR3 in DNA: TGTGCCAGCAGTTCATATAGCGGGAGGACGGAGACCCAGTACTTC.

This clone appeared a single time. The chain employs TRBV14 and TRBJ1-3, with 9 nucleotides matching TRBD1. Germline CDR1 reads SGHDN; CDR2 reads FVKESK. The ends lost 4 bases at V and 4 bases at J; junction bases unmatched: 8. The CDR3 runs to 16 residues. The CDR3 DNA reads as TGTGCCAGCAGCCCGACAACAGGGGGCAAAGGAAACACCATATATTTT. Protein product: CASSPTTGGKGNTIYF.

Written as DNA, the CDR3 is TGCGCCAGCAGCCAAACCGGGACAGGGGGAGAGACCCAGTACTTC. This encodes CASSQTGTGGETQYF. This chain uses TRBV4-1 with TRBJ2-5, with 11 bases lining up with TRBD1. The length of the CDR3 is 15 residues. V lost 2 bases, J lost 4 bases, and 3 bases stayed unmatched. Germline CDR1 reads MGHRA; CDR2 reads YSYEKL.